Listed here are 27 T cell receptor beta chains from one sample, sequenced in a study of T cells in narcolepsy. The data were produced by immunoSEQ multiplex PCR, yet TCRdb's version contains in-frame clones alone and is incomplete. The table records around 32,000 clones, 80% to 85% of them present only once. What was sequenced was CD45RA- memory CD4+ T cells from PBMCs. These receptors were obtained from a human donor with narcolepsy.

Comment on this clone: Other DNA sequences within the sample encode an identical CDR3. This chain joins TRBV10-3 and TRBJ1-2, with D perhaps TRBD1 (5 bases). Germline assignment: CDR1 ENHRY and CDR2 SYGVKD. The CDR3 has 15 amino acids. Trimming cost V 0 bases and J 2 bases, with 10 bases left between them. In nucleotides, the CDR3 is TGTGCCATCAGTGAGTCGGGGAGGGACAACTATGGCTACACCTTC. As protein: CAISESGRDNYGYTF.

The J gene is TRBJ2-7, the V gene TRBV6-6, with D unclear. Germline assignment: CDR1 MNHNY and CDR2 SVGAGI (reference sequence). Trimming removed 5 bases at V and 3 bases at J, with 5 bases between. This CDR3 spans 11 amino acids. The CDR3 spells CASSTLYEQYF. CDR3 in DNA: TGTGCCAGCAGTACCCTCTACGAGCAGTACTTC.

The chain carries TRBV2 and TRBJ2-4, with 9 bases lining up with TRBD1. Germline V gene lookup returns CDR1 SNHLY and CDR2 FYNNEI. J lost 6 bases, V lost 7 bases, and 7 bases had no gene match. The CDR3 loop spans 14 amino acids. The CDR3 region is CASKIQGAANIQYF. CDR3 DNA: TGTGCCAGCAAGATACAGGGGGCGGCAAACATTCAGTACTTC.

The genes are TRBV6-6 and TRBJ2-7, with 7 bases lining up with TRBD1. The germline gives CDR1 MNHNY, CDR2 SVGAGI (reference sequence). Unmatched junction bases numbered 20, after V lost 6 bases and J lost 12 bases. The CDR3 consists of 15 residues. The CDR3 bases are TGTGCCAGCAGCCCTAATTCAGGGGGAAGGTTACTGTTGTACTTC. This encodes CASSPNSGGRLLLYF.

V is TRBV30 and J is TRBJ2-3; TRBD2 aligns across 9 bases. CDR1 and CDR2 (germline): GTSNPN, SVGIG (reference sequence). The CDR3 contains 12 residues. V lost 4 bases and J lost 6; bases outside the gene matches: 2. DNA for the CDR3: TGTGCCTGGACTAGCGGGATGGATACGCAGTATTTT. It yields the protein CAWTSGMDTQYF.

J is TRBJ2-3 and V is TRBV5-1; the D gene could be TRBD1 or TRBD2 (6 bases each). Trimming took 7 bases from V and 1 from J, leaving 16 bases between them. This CDR3 comprises 15 residues. Germline V lookup: CDR1 SGHRS, CDR2 YFSETQ. CDR3 protein: CASDERGRGTDTQYF. CDR3 in DNA: TGCGCCAGCGACGAACGGGGGCGGGGCACAGATACGCAGTATTTT.

The J gene is TRBJ2-7, the V gene TRBV5-4; the D gene is possibly TRBD1 (5 bases). The CDR3 loop spans 13 amino acids. Germline V gene data show CDR1 as SGHNT and CDR2 as YYREEE (reference sequence). The V and J ends lost 4 bases and 4 bases respectively, with 12 bases between them. The CDR3 here is CASSNTGRYEQYF. The CDR3 bases are TGTGCCAGCAGCAACACAGGTCGGTACGAGCAGTACTTC.

This clone is deemed medium-sized (0.01 to 0.1%). The V call is TRBV6-1, the J call TRBJ1-5, with 7 bases aligning to TRBD1. The CDR3 spans 13 residues. V shed 6 bases, J shed 13 bases, and the junction held 12 bases outside the gene matches. Per the germline V gene, CDR1 is MNHNS and CDR2 is SASEGT. CDR3 DNA: TGTGCCAGCAGCGATAACCCGACAGGGACACAGCATTTT. It is translated as CASSDNPTGTQHF.

The chain employs TRBV6-1 and TRBJ2-2; D call uncertain. The V and J ends lost 8 bases and 6 bases respectively, with 16 bases between them. The CDR3 length is 14 residues. The germline gives CDR1 MNHNS, CDR2 SASEGT. CDR3 sequence (DNA): TGTGCCAGCCTCGCCACCCTTTGGGCCGGGGAGCTGTTTTTT. This codes for CASLATLWAGELFF.

The rearrangement links TRBV11-2 to TRBJ1-2; tentatively, D is TRBD1 (5 bases). The CDR3 extends over 13 amino acids. V was cut by 3 bases and J by 4 bases, with 9 bases left in between. Germline V lookup: CDR1 SGHAT, CDR2 FQNNGV. CDR3 DNA sequence: TGTGCCAGCAGCTTGACGGGGCTCTATGGCTACACCTTC. Translation: CASSLTGLYGYTF.

The CDR3 bases are TGTGCCAGTAGTGGGACAGGGGGTGGGGCCAACGTCCTGACTTTC. Its protein is CASSGTGGGANVLTF. The genes are TRBV19 and TRBJ2-6, with 11 bases that match TRBD1. CDR3 size: 15 residues. Germline V gives CDR1 LNHDA, CDR2 SQIVND (reference sequence). V lost 5 bases, J lost 3 bases, and 0 bases stayed unmatched. Using reference TRBV19 and TRBJ2-6 for the parts outside the CDR3, the full variable domain is DGGITQSPKYLFRKEGQNVTLSCEQNLNHDAMYWYRQDPGQGLRLIYYSQIVNDFQKGDIAEGYSVSREKKESFPLTVTSAQKNPTAFYLCASSGTGGGANVLTFGAGSRLTVL.

The V and J genes are TRBV9 and TRBJ2-7; possible D gene TRBD2, 5 bases. V was trimmed by 3 bases and J by 1 base, leaving 11 bases between them. Germline CDR1 SGDLS, CDR2 YYNGEE. The CDR3 has 14 residues. CDR3 region: CASSGGKGSYEQYF. CDR3 bases: TGTGCCAGCAGCGGAGGGAAAGGGTCCTACGAGCAGTACTTC.

This clone appeared a few times. The chain employs TRBV29-1 and TRBJ1-2; D is perhaps TRBD1 (5 bases). Trimming removed 2 bases from V and 1 base from J, with 8 bases in between. The CDR3 sequence is 13 residues long. From germline, CDR1 is SQVTM and CDR2 ANQGSEA. CDR3 DNA: TGCAGCGTTGAACGAGGGGTTAACTATGGCTACACCTTC. Its protein product is CSVERGVNYGYTF.

There are a few counts of this clone. The chain combines TRBV7-9 with TRBJ1-2; the D is unclear. Trimming took off 5 bases at V and 3 bases at J, with 16 bases between the two ends. Germline V gives CDR1 SEHNR, CDR2 FQNEAQ (reference sequence). CDR3 length: 15 amino acids. The CDR3 is CASSEKNVHDYGYTF. CDR3 nucleotides: TGTGCCAGCAGCGAAAAGAACGTACACGACTATGGCTACACCTTC.

This clone was recorded once. This rearrangement joins TRBV7-3 to TRBJ1-1; 7 nucleotides match TRBD1. Germline CDR1 reads SGHTA; CDR2 reads FQGTGA. The CDR3 runs 13 residues. The ends lost 3 bases at V and 6 bases at J; junction bases unmatched: 4. The CDR3 DNA reads as TGTGCCAGCAGCTTGACTCAGGGGGCTGAAGCTTTCTTT. Translation gives CASSLTQGAEAFF.

This clone was picked up one time. The rearrangement links TRBV9 to TRBJ1-3, with D tentatively TRBD1 (5 bases). Trimming cost V 1 base and J 1 base, with 6 bases left between them. Germline CDR1 is SGDLS and CDR2 is YYNGEE. The CDR3 loop spans 14 amino acids. CDR3 coding DNA: TGTGCCAGCAGCGTACGGGGGTCTGGAAACACCATATATTTT. Translated, it gives CASSVRGSGNTIYF.

The chain combines TRBV7-2 with TRBJ1-6; D is uncertain. Germline loops: CDR1 SGHTA, CDR2 FQGNSA. V was pared by 0 bases and J by 5 bases, with 8 bases between. This CDR3 has 15 residues. The CDR3 loop is CASSLASADNSPLHF. CDR3 nucleotide sequence: TGTGCCAGCAGCTTAGCCAGCGCAGATAATTCACCCCTCCACTTT. Supplemented by reference TRBV7-2 and TRBJ1-6, the full variable domain reads GAGVSQSPSNKVTEKGKDVELRCDPISGHTALYWYRQSLGQGLEFLIYFQGNSAPDKSGLPSDRFSAERTGGSVSTLTIQRTQQEDSAVYLCASSLASADNSPLHFGNGTRLTVT.

The chain employs TRBV4-3 and TRBJ2-2; 10 bases line up with TRBD2. V lost 4 bases, J lost 6 bases, and 8 bases stayed unmatched. This CDR3 has 16 amino acids. Germline-derived CDR1 and CDR2 are LGHNA and YSLEER. CDR3: CASSPRAGGLSGELFF. The CDR3 region has the DNA TGCGCCAGCAGCCCAAGAGCGGGGGGGCTTTCCGGGGAGCTGTTTTTT.

In this sample, this clone turned up a few times. DNA for the CDR3: TGCGCCAGCAGCCCAGGGGGGGGAAACACCATATATTTT. It specifies CASSPGGGNTIYF. The gene calls are TRBV5-1 and TRBJ1-3; 7 bases align to TRBD1. V lost 4 bases and J lost 4; bases outside the gene matches: 2. From germline, CDR1 is SGHRS and CDR2 YFSETQ. The CDR3 runs to 13 residues.

This chain uses TRBV4-3 with TRBJ2-3; 7 bases agree with TRBD1. The CDR3 sequence is 16 residues long. Germline V gene sequence: CDR1 LGHNA, CDR2 YSLEER. Losses at the gene ends were 2 bases for V and 6 bases for J; bases not matched to a gene: 11. CDR3 nucleotide sequence: TGCGCCAGCAGCCAATTAGGCACAGGGGTATCGGATACGCAGTATTTT. Protein sequence: CASSQLGTGVSDTQYF.

V gene TRBV6-1 combines with J gene TRBJ1-1; no clear D gene. Germline V gene data show CDR1 as MNHNS and CDR2 as SASEGT. CDR3 length: 15 residues. V was pared by 4 bases and J by 1 base, with 13 bases between. CDR3 residues: CASSAYEGGNTEAFF. Here the CDR3 DNA reads TGTGCCAGCAGTGCTTACGAGGGAGGGAACACTGAAGCTTTCTTT.

This chain links TRBV2 with TRBJ1-2, with D maybe TRBD1 (6 bases). V dropped 5 bases and J dropped 2 bases, with 9 bases sitting between them. CDR3 length equals 13 residues. The germline CDR1 and CDR2 sequences are SNHLY and FYNNEI. CDR3 in DNA: TGTGCCAGCAGTCAGAGGGGGAACTATGGCTACACCTTC. This translates into CASSQRGNYGYTF.

The chain has TRBV5-1 and TRBJ1-5, with D unclear. The CDR3 has 15 amino acids. The ends were cut back, 0 bases at V and 2 bases at J, with 9 bases in the middle. Germline V gene data show CDR1 as SGHRS and CDR2 as YFSETQ. CDR3 residues: CASSLGPEGNQPQHF. The CDR3 region has the DNA TGCGCCAGCAGCTTGGGGCCGGAGGGCAATCAGCCCCAGCATTTT.

The rearrangement links TRBV7-2 to TRBJ2-1; 9 bases agree with TRBD2. The CDR3 has 14 residues. Germline lookup yields CDR1 SGHTA and CDR2 FQGNSA. The J segment lost 6 bases and the V segment lost 4 bases, leaving 4 bases of the junction unmatched. The CDR3 DNA follows: TGTGCCAGCAGCTCTACTAGCGGGCGCAATGAGCAGTTCTTC. This sequence encodes CASSSTSGRNEQFF.

The genes are TRBV30 and TRBJ2-2; D gene uncertain. The V and J ends lost 3 bases and 2 bases respectively, with 16 bases between them. The CDR3 length is 16 residues. CDR1 is GTSNPN and CDR2 is SVGIG in the germline V gene (reference sequence). The chain's CDR3 is CAWRPGHASNTGELFF. The DNA of the CDR3 is TGTGCCTGGAGGCCGGGCCACGCGTCCAACACCGGGGAGCTGTTTTTT.

This clone was observed a single time. CDR3 residues: CASSSLNHSGKLFF. The CDR3 coding sequence is TGTGCCAGCAGTTCATTAAACCACTCGGGAAAACTGTTTTTT. This chain joins TRBV6-1 and TRBJ1-4; D is ambiguous. In germline, CDR1 is MNHNS, CDR2 SASEGT. This CDR3 has 14 amino acids. The V and J ends lost 5 bases and 10 bases respectively, with 17 bases between them.

The rearrangement joins TRBV7-3 to TRBJ1-2; weak D call: TRBD1 (5 bases). The CDR3 is 13 residues long. Per germline, CDR1 SGHTA and CDR2 FQGTGA. Trimming cost V 4 bases and J 5 bases, with 11 bases left between them. The CDR3 coding sequence is TGTGCCAGCAGCTCCCTGGGGGGATATGGCTACACCTTC. Amino acid sequence: CASSSLGGYGYTF. Together with reference TRBV7-3 and TRBJ1-2, the CDR3 gives the full variable domain: GAGVSQTPSNKVTEKGKYVELRCDPISGHTALYWYRQSLGQGPEFLIYFQGTGAADDSGLPNDRFFAVRPEGSVSTLKIQRTERGDSAVYLCASSSLGGYGYTFGSGTRLTVV.